This T cell receptor (beta chain) was recovered during a study of blood T cell repertoires in COVID-19. Study context: Acute-phase and convalescent COVID-19 samples originated in the United States, Italy and Spain. T cells, B-cell-depleted T cells, or PBMCs provided the cDNA or gDNA that served as material.

Per the authors' pipeline: Amplification with reference gene primers provided the estimates of nucleated cell counts. Method: immunoSEQ multiplex PCR; TCRdb's copy keeps in-frame clones and lacks some. D and trimming come from the DNA, and the V and J calls and clone size come from that table. This sample has some 160,000 clones, with about 87% found just once. Enrollment of patients from Seattle took place during active infection, with longitudinal follow-up. The germline CDR1 and CDR2 sequences are GTSNPN and SVGIG (reference sequence). CDR3 length: 15 residues. The junction had 7 bases not matched to a gene; V was cut back by 2 bases and J by 3 bases. This clone has only one observation.

The chain employs TRBV30 and TRBJ2-4; 7 nucleotides match TRBD1. Sequencing was performed on peripheral blood. This TCR was sampled from a woman aged 65 to 85 with COVID-19, enrolled during active disease. The CDR3 DNA reads as TGTGCCTGGAGTTCGAACAGGGGAGTCAAAAACATTCAGTACTTC. This encodes CAWSSNRGVKNIQYF.